Each of the 9 T cell receptor beta chains below was sequenced from the same sample in a study of T cells after yellow fever vaccination. TCRdb reprocessed the 5' RACE reads with MiXCR, giving one entry per CDR3 protein. This table holds hundreds of thousands of distinct CDR3 sequences, roughly 4% found once. This sample comprised PBMCs, obtained on the day of the yellow fever booster vaccination. These receptor sequences come from a young man who received the YFV17D yellow fever vaccine.

This clonotype came up many times. The CDR3 protein is CASTFSVGEKLFF. CDR3 coding DNA: TGTGCCAGCACTTTTTCGGTCGGTGAAAAACTGTTTTTT. This sequence joins TRBV12-3 or TRBV12-4 and TRBJ1-4, with no clear D. CDR3 length: 13 amino acids. V lost 7 bases, J lost 7 bases, and 13 bases lay in between.

This clonotype has ten or more counts. The chain employs TRBV27 and TRBJ2-5; 11 bases are shared with TRBD1. Germline CDR1 and CDR2: MNHEY and SMNVEV (reference sequence). This CDR3 has 18 residues. Trimming at V came to 5 bases and at J to 1 base, leaving 12 bases not matched to a gene. This CDR3 reads CASSPHPGTGGIQETQYF. In DNA, the CDR3 is TGTGCCAGCAGTCCTCACCCCGGGACAGGGGGTATCCAAGAGACCCAGTACTTC.

In its sample, this clonotype was seen a few times. The V gene is TRBV15, the J gene TRBJ1-5; 8 bases agree with TRBD1. The ends lost 5 bases at V and 6 bases at J; junction bases unmatched: 12. Germline assignment: CDR1 LNHNV and CDR2 YYDKDF (reference sequence). The CDR3 is 16 residues long. The CDR3 loop reads CATSLGRTGTLQPQHF. DNA for the CDR3: TGTGCCACCAGCTTGGGGAGGACAGGGACCCTTCAGCCCCAGCATTTT.

The sample holds a few counts of this clonotype. V usage is TRBV6-5 and J usage is TRBJ2-7; 11 bases are a match to TRBD2. The germline V gene encodes CDR1 MNHEY and CDR2 SVGAGI. Trimming removed 0 bases from V and 2 bases from J; junction bases left unmatched: 6. This CDR3 comprises 17 residues. CDR3 residues: CASSYSLAGGLTYEQYF. CDR3 coding DNA: TGTGCCAGCAGTTACTCCCTAGCGGGGGGTCTTACCTACGAGCAGTACTTC.

The chain is built from TRBV18 and TRBJ2-1, with D maybe TRBD2 (6 bases). This CDR3 spans 17 amino acids. CDR1 is KGHSH, CDR2 LQKENI, per germline. Trimming took off 1 base at V and 4 bases at J, with 17 bases between the two ends. The CDR3 here is CASSPLLSDGTYNEQFF. The CDR3 nucleotides are TGTGCCAGCTCACCACTTCTTTCCGACGGGACTTACAATGAGCAGTTCTTC.

In this sample, this clonotype turned up a few times. This chain connects TRBV7-9 to TRBJ2-1; D remains ambiguous. Trimming left V 8 bases short and J 5 bases short, with 10 bases between. The germline CDR1 and CDR2 sequences are SEHNR and FQNEAQ (reference sequence). This CDR3 is 12 amino acids long. CDR3 bases: TGTGCCAGCGAAAACAGCAACAATGAGCAGTTCTTC. Protein sequence: CASENSNNEQFF.

In this sample, this clonotype turned up many times. The V gene is TRBV5-1, the J gene TRBJ1-6; weak D call: TRBD1 (5 bases). This CDR3 is 14 amino acids long. Trimming left V 1 base short and J 5 bases short, with 7 bases between. Looked up from germline, CDR1 is SGHRS and CDR2 is YFSETQ. In nucleotides, the CDR3 is TGCGCCAGCAGCTTGCAGGGCCATAATTCACCCCTCCACTTT. Residues: CASSLQGHNSPLHF. Based on the CDR3 plus reference TRBV5-1 and TRBJ1-6, the full variable domain is KAGVTQTPRYLIKTRGQQVTLSCSPISGHRSVSWYQQTPGQGLQFLFEYFSETQRNKGNFPGRFSGRQFSNSRSEMNVSTLELGDSALYLCASSLQGHNSPLHFGNGTRLTVT.

This clonotype was found a few times. This rearrangement joins TRBV20-1 to TRBJ1-5, with D uncertain. The V end was cut by 1 base, the J end by 6 bases, with 7 bases between. The CDR3 contains 12 residues. Germline CDR1 reads DFQATT; CDR2 reads SNEGSKA (reference sequence). CDR3 sequence reads: CSARAEFQPQHF. CDR3 in DNA: TGCAGTGCTAGAGCTGAGTTTCAGCCCCAGCATTTT.

This clonotype was counted at least ten times. The V and J genes are TRBV4-2 and TRBJ1-2, with a tentative D call TRBD1 (5 bases). Germline CDR1 reads LGHNA; CDR2 reads YNFKEQ. V dropped 0 bases and J dropped 8 bases, with 19 bases sitting between them. The CDR3 loop spans 16 amino acids. The CDR3: CASSQDPTVYNTGYTF. The DNA of the CDR3 is TGTGCCAGCAGCCAAGATCCGACAGTCTATAATACGGGCTACACCTTC.